This TCR beta chain was captured in a study of shared clonotypes between healthy human individuals (dated by TCRdb to about 2020). Concerning the study at large: The cohort comprised a couple of women and a few men aged 18 to 49 years. For each donor, three plates each were used for CD4 naive and CD4 memory, two plates were used for CD8 naive, and one plate was used for CD8 memory. The study deeply sequenced blood TCR repertoires of roughly five healthy adults to estimate repertoire size and the extent of clonotype sharing between individuals. Libraries were prepared and TCR repertoires were sequenced by different laboratories using diverse techniques, in order to increase sequencing depth and limit assay-specific biases. Each donor's leukapheresis produced roughly between about 0.8 and 10 billion PBMCs.

What the work shows at the level of the full study, not this receptor alone: Larger estimated clonotype richness was generally found for naive subsets than for memory subsets. When a few donors were compared, the shared fraction of clonotypes was around 4.6% for naive CD4, 3.5% to 4% for naive CD8, more than 2% for memory CD4, and 0.4% for memory CD8. Rarefaction of sorted-subset datasets indicated incomplete sequencing despite the large sequencing depth. Sampling was restricted to blood, and TCR repertoires in tissues likely differ from the TCR repertoires found in blood. Clonotypes shared by all four sorted-subset donors showed higher generation probabilities than non-shared clonotypes. Pairwise subsampling led to the expectation that sequencing depth would affect the degree of clonotype sharing among donors. The genetic and exposure-history diversity represented was limited by the small number of donors.

As regards this clone: Its antigen specificity is not known. The input lacks base qualities; no much larger clone sits a single base away.

Donors were healthy HIV-negative adults with no recently reported acute infections or vaccinations. All donors were Caucasian adults living in Nashville, Tennessee, USA. CD4+ T cells were enriched by magnetic negative selection; naive cells were then positively selected on CD45RA, and the negative fraction formed the memory subset. Blood was obtained by leukapheresis, after which PBMCs were separated by Ficoll-Histopaque density gradient centrifugation and cryopreserved in liquid nitrogen vapor phase. Analytical flow cytometry was used to check the purity and quantity of every magnetically sorted T cell population. From each sorted fraction, genomic DNA was isolated and quantified by UV absorbance on a Nanodrop 2000c. Deletion took 5 bases off V and 0 bases off J, with a span of 20 bases between the germline ends. The CDR3 covers 17 residues, taking in both the cysteine and the phenylalanine. The DNA shown is the 51-base CDR3, in frame from base 1. CDR1 and CDR2, per the germline V gene (reference sequence), are LNHNV and YYDKDF.

Using the deep immunoSEQ assay, multiplex PCR amplified TCR CDR3 regions from genomic DNA. Extracted genomic DNA from each cell subset was distributed evenly across all wells of several immunoSEQ 96-well plates, and each plate was treated as a replicate. For sorted subsets, each replicate PCR was loaded with 200 ng genomic DNA, equivalent to 30,000 to 35,000 T cell genomes. The purified libraries were quantified using a Qubit 3.0 fluorometer, sized with a Bioanalyzer 2100, and then quantified again using the KAPA Library Quantification kit. Each immunoSEQ 96-well plate was sequenced on its own single-read 150-cycle Illumina NextSeq 550 flow cell. For the original study's pipeline: Because only junctional sequences without quality scores were contained in the immunoSEQ output, filtering matching that applied to full-length reads could not be performed. To assign V/J genes and CDR3, sequences were annotated against IMGT germline references using PyIR, a Python wrapper for IgBLAST v1.9. Reads were removed for weak V/J assignments (E-value above 1e-6), missing CDR3, stop codons, out-of-frame junctions, or ambiguous translated residues. V3J clonotypes were defined by identical inferred V gene, J gene, and CDR3 amino acid sequence. The percentage overlap between two repertoires was calculated by dividing the number of shared unique clonotypes by the size of the smaller repertoire. Repertoire richness was assessed with RTK rarefaction, the Chao1 estimator, and Recon v2.1 estimates of unobserved clonotypes. Generation probabilities for all TCRbeta clonotypes obtained by the gDNA method from a handful of donors were computed using OLGA. As stored in TCRdb, this immuneACCESS dataset retains in-frame rearrangements with V and J assigned. A fraction of the clones does not appear; measured against another copy, unresolved V genes explain less than half of the discrepancy, and the remainder lacks a known reason. The D gene and trimming were derived from the DNA, and the V and J assignments and clone size from that table. Within this sample are 2 million to 2.5 million clones, with roughly 93% of them counted one time only. The leading ten clones occupy about 0.39% of the sample.

The chain is encoded by TRBV15 joined to TRBJ2-7; TRBD2 could be the D gene, as 5 bases match. The receptor comes from a man aged 18 to 30 in good health. Some clones in this sample may be carry-over from other donors' samples. Sequenced sample: naive CD4+ T cells from PBMCs. Reading the label with the study, this specimen's cell subset or site is: CD45RA+ positively selected. The nucleotide sequence is given as TGTGCCACCAGCTTAGAGGTTTATTTCGGGGTCTCCTACGAGCAGTACTTC. This translates into CATSLEVYFGVSYEQYF.